These 21 T cell receptor beta chains were all obtained from the same sample, sequenced in a study of cytomegalovirus exposure and HLA in healthy donors. 60 Vbeta and 13 Jbeta primers were used in PCR. Method: immunoSEQ multiplex PCR; TCRdb's copy keeps in-frame clones and lacks some. The sample includes 93,000 or so clones. The sample comprised PBMCs. Receptors were obtained from a man aged 40-55 years in good health and CMV-seronegative.

This chain uses TRBV29-1 with TRBJ2-2; 8 bases align to TRBD1. Germline-derived CDR1 and CDR2 are SQVTM and ANQGSEA. CDR3 length: 12 amino acids. Trimming removed 4 bases from V and 5 bases from J; junction bases left unmatched: 0. CDR3 nucleotides: TGCAGCGTTGGACAGGGGACCGGGGAGCTGTTTTTT. Translation: CSVGQGTGELFF.

The chain uses TRBV28 and TRBJ2-5; perhaps TRBD1 as D (5 bases). Germline V gene data show CDR1 as MDHEN and CDR2 as SYDVKM. This CDR3 is 17 amino acids long. The V gene lost 4 bases and the J gene lost 0 bases, with 18 bases spanning the gap. The CDR3 region is CASSSQSQGMYQETQYF. The CDR3 nucleotides are TGTGCCAGCAGTTCCCAGTCTCAGGGAATGTACCAAGAGACCCAGTACTTC.

CDR3 sequence (DNA): TGCGCCAGCAGCCTTTCACCCTACAGGGACGCTAACTATGGCTACACCTTC. Protein sequence: CASSLSPYRDANYGYTF. The chain links TRBV5-1 to TRBJ1-2; perhaps TRBD1 as D (6 bases). Per germline, CDR1 SGHRS and CDR2 YFSETQ. V was pared by 4 bases and J by 0 bases, with 19 bases between. The CDR3 covers 17 residues.

The chain has TRBV28 and TRBJ2-7; 7 nucleotides align to TRBD1. Germline V lookup: CDR1 MDHEN, CDR2 SYDVKM. The CDR3 totals 14 residues. The V and J ends lost 11 bases and 2 bases, in that order; junction bases with no gene match: 12. The chain's CDR3 is CAVQDGTATYEQYF. Written as DNA, the CDR3 is TGTGCCGTTCAGGACGGGACAGCAACCTACGAGCAGTACTTC.

This rearrangement joins TRBV5-4 to TRBJ2-7; 9 bases are a match to TRBD2. The CDR3 is 13 residues long. The V gene end was trimmed by 2 bases and the J gene end by 5 bases; junction bases not matched to a gene: 2. The germline gives CDR1 SGHNT, CDR2 YYREEE (reference sequence). The CDR3: CASSFLAGNEQYF. CDR3 bases: TGTGCCAGCAGCTTCCTAGCGGGAAACGAGCAGTACTTC.

The J gene is TRBJ2-3, the V gene TRBV2, with D maybe TRBD2 (7 bases). The germline V gene encodes CDR1 SNHLY and CDR2 FYNNEI. V shed 6 bases and J shed 3 bases, with 16 bases lying between them. The CDR3 extends over 15 amino acids. The CDR3 DNA is TGTGCCAGCAGGGCACGGGGGGCAGTGACAGATACGCAGTATTTT. Its protein product is CASRARGAVTDTQYF.

This sequence joins TRBV6-6 and TRBJ2-7; D is undetermined. This CDR3 is 14 amino acids long. Trimming cost V 4 bases and J 2 bases, with 12 bases left between them. Germline V gives CDR1 MNHNY, CDR2 SVGAGI (reference sequence). The CDR3 nucleotides are TGTGCCAGCAGTTGGTCGACAAGGACCTACGAGCAGTACTTC. Residues: CASSWSTRTYEQYF.

V usage is TRBV7-9 and J usage is TRBJ2-7, with D perhaps matching TRBD2 (5 bases). Per germline, CDR1 SEHNR and CDR2 FQNEAQ (reference sequence). Trimming took off 2 bases at V and 6 bases at J, with 11 bases between the two ends. The length of the CDR3 is 13 residues. The CDR3 sequence is CASSLTLAPEQYF. The CDR3 DNA reads TGTGCCAGCAGCTTAACCCTAGCACCCGAGCAGTACTTC. The whole variable domain, filled in from reference TRBV7-9 and TRBJ2-7, reads DTGVSQNPRHKITKRGQNVTFRCDPISEHNRLYWYRQTLGQGPEFLTYFQNEAQLEKSRLLSDRFSAERPKGSFSTLEIQRTEQGDSAMYLCASSLTLAPEQYFGPGTRLTVT.

The chain links TRBV5-4 to TRBJ2-2; TRBD2 might be the D (6 bases). Per germline, CDR1 SGHNT and CDR2 YYREEE (reference sequence). Between the trimmed V and J ends, which lost 4 bases and 4 bases, there was a span of 11 bases. CDR3 size: 14 residues. CDR3 sequence reads: CASSPGVSTGELFF. CDR3 nucleotide sequence: TGTGCCAGCAGCCCGGGAGTGAGCACCGGGGAGCTGTTTTTT.

The rearrangement uses TRBV7-2 and TRBJ2-3; maybe TRBD2 (6 bases). This CDR3 has 14 residues. Trimming shortened V by 8 bases and J by 2 bases, and 14 bases separated the two germline ends. Per germline, CDR1 SGHTA and CDR2 FQGNSA. The CDR3 coding sequence is TGTGCCAGCGGATCGGGACTCTTCACAGATACGCAGTATTTT. Its translation: CASGSGLFTDTQYF.

The chain links TRBV4-3 to TRBJ2-7; 9 bases align to TRBD2. The junction had 4 bases not matched to a gene; V was cut back by 0 bases and J by 4 bases. Germline V lookup: CDR1 LGHNA, CDR2 YSLEER. CDR3 length: 15 amino acids. CDR3 in amino acids: CASSQENSGGYEQYF. The CDR3 nucleotides are TGCGCCAGCAGCCAAGAAAATAGCGGGGGATACGAGCAGTACTTC.

The CDR3, as DNA: TGTGCCAGCAGCCAAGTTTTACGGTCTGGGACCCAGTACTTC. Protein product: CASSQVLRSGTQYF. The rearrangement uses TRBV14 and TRBJ2-5; D gene uncertain. CDR1 and CDR2 from the germline V gene are SGHDN and FVKESK. This CDR3 is built from 14 residues. Trimming removed 1 base at V and 7 bases at J, with 13 bases between.

This sequence joins TRBV7-2 and TRBJ2-3, with 10 bases matching TRBD2. The V segment lost 5 bases and the J segment 0 bases; nucleotides outside the gene matches: 8. This CDR3 has 17 amino acids. CDR1 and CDR2 (germline): SGHTA, FQGNSA. The CDR3 DNA reads as TGTGCCAGCAGCCCATTCCTAGCGGGGGCCAGCACAGATACGCAGTATTTT. This gives the protein CASSPFLAGASTDTQYF.

The chain uses TRBV10-2 and TRBJ2-7, with 13 bases lining up with TRBD2. Per the germline V gene, CDR1 is WSHSY and CDR2 is SAAADI. CDR3 length: 16 amino acids. V lost 5 bases and J lost 0; bases outside the gene matches: 4. The CDR3 region has the DNA TGCGCCAGCAGTCCAGGGACTAGCGGGGCCTCCTACGAGCAGTACTTC. Translating gives CASSPGTSGASYEQYF.

V and J are TRBV4-3 and TRBJ1-1; TRBD1 matches at 7 bases. The CDR3 loop spans 15 amino acids. The V gene's germline CDR1 is LGHNA and CDR2 YSLEER. V was pared by 4 bases and J by 0 bases, with 5 bases of the junction left unmatched. CDR3 in amino acids: CASSLSTGMNTEAFF. The CDR3 DNA follows: TGCGCCAGCAGCCTATCGACAGGGATGAACACTGAAGCTTTCTTT.

The rearrangement links TRBV4-2 to TRBJ2-3; 11 nucleotides match TRBD2. Germline CDR1 is LGHNA and CDR2 is YNFKEQ. The V segment lost 0 bases and the J segment 4 bases; nucleotides outside the gene matches: 12. This CDR3 spans 19 amino acids. CDR3 nucleotide sequence: TGTGCCAGCAGCCAAGATCCCCTAGCGGGGGGCTCGTCCCCAGATACGCAGTATTTT. Protein: CASSQDPLAGGSSPDTQYF.

The chain links TRBV10-3 to TRBJ2-3; 15 bases align to TRBD2. The J segment lost 3 bases and the V segment lost 4 bases, leaving 2 bases of the junction unmatched. CDR3 size: 16 residues. Germline assignment: CDR1 ENHRY and CDR2 SYGVKD. CDR3 DNA: TGTGCCATCAGTGGGGGGACTAGCGGGGGGACAGATACGCAGTATTTT. It encodes CAISGGTSGGTDTQYF.

The chain employs TRBV10-3 and TRBJ1-1; TRBD1 might be the D (5 bases). Trimming took off 4 bases at V and 3 bases at J, with 9 bases between the two ends. The CDR3 has 13 amino acids. Germline V gives CDR1 ENHRY, CDR2 SYGVKD. CDR3 in amino acids: CAISAAGDTEAFF. The CDR3 nucleotides are TGTGCCATCAGTGCCGCGGGGGACACTGAAGCTTTCTTT.

The chain links TRBV7-2 to TRBJ2-5; 9 nucleotides match TRBD1. The J call may not be correct, given that the DNA end is closer to TRBJ2-7. The CDR3 has 15 amino acids. Germline V gene sequence: CDR1 SGHTA, CDR2 FQGNSA. DNA of the CDR3: TGTGCCAGCAGCTCCCGGGACAGGGTGTCCTACGAGCAGTACTTC. It yields the protein CASSSRDRVSYEQYF.

Note on this clone: Different DNA sequences within this sample yield the same CDR3. The CDR3 is CASSPGQVNYGYTF. Written as DNA, the CDR3 is TGTGCCAGCAGCCCCGGACAGGTTAACTATGGCTACACCTTC. The chain recombines TRBV7-9 with TRBJ1-2, with TRBD1 identical over 7 bases. The V gene end was trimmed by 5 bases and the J gene end by 1 base; junction bases not matched to a gene: 4. Germline values: CDR1 SEHNR, CDR2 FQNEAQ (reference sequence). The CDR3 contains 14 residues.

CDR3 sequence (DNA): TGTGCCAGCAGCATACACGGGACTAGCAACGGGCAGTACTTC. The encoded protein is CASSIHGTSNGQYF. The chain carries TRBV27 and TRBJ2-7, with 9 positions matching TRBD2. The germline V gene encodes CDR1 MNHEY and CDR2 SMNVEV (reference sequence). V was pared by 6 bases and J by 9 bases, with 12 bases of the junction left unmatched. The CDR3 covers 14 residues.